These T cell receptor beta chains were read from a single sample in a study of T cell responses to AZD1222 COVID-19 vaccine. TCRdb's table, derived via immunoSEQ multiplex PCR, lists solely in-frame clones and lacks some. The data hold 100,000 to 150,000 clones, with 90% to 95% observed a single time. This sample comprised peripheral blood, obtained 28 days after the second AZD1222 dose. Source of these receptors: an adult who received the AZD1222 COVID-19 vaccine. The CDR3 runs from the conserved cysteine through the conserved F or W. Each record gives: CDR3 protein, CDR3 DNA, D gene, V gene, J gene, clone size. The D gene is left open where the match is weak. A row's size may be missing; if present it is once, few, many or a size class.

cdr3_aa: CASSLAGMREQYF
cdr3_nt: TGCGCCAGCAGCTTGGCCGGGATGAGGGAGCAGTACTTC
d_call: .
v_call: TRBV5-1
j_call: TRBJ2-7
clone_size: .

cdr3_aa: CASSFSLRGTGNSPLHF
cdr3_nt: TGTGCCAGCAGCTTTTCCTTAAGAGGGACAGGAAATTCACCCCTCCACTTT
d_call: TRBD1
v_call: TRBV5-6
j_call: TRBJ1-6
clone_size: once

cdr3_aa: CATTGDGQGGHEQYF
cdr3_nt: TGTGCCACCACCGGCGACGGACAGGGGGGACACGAGCAGTACTTC
d_call: TRBD1
v_call: TRBV25-1
j_call: TRBJ2-7
clone_size: .

cdr3_aa: CASSQEILNSYEQYF
cdr3_nt: TGTGCCAGCAGCCAAGAGATCTTGAACTCCTACGAGCAGTACTTC
d_call: .
v_call: TRBV4-2
j_call: TRBJ2-7
clone_size: .

cdr3_aa: CASSYGQGNQPQHF
cdr3_nt: TGTGCCAGCAGTTACGGACAGGGCAATCAGCCCCAGCATTTT
d_call: TRBD1
v_call: TRBV6-5
j_call: TRBJ1-5
clone_size: once

cdr3_aa: CASSEDLGGYEQYF
cdr3_nt: TGTGCCAGCAGTGAGGACTTGGGGGGTTACGAGCAGTACTTC
d_call: .
v_call: TRBV2
j_call: TRBJ2-7
clone_size: .

cdr3_aa: CASSTQGGENQPQHF
cdr3_nt: TGTGCCAGTAGTACACAGGGAGGCGAAAATCAGCCCCAGCATTTT
d_call: .
v_call: TRBV19
j_call: TRBJ1-5
clone_size: .

cdr3_aa: CASSLLGRNTEAFF
cdr3_nt: TGTGCCAGCAGTTTACTGGGACGGAACACTGAAGCTTTCTTT
d_call: .
v_call: TRBV7-9
j_call: TRBJ1-1
clone_size: .

cdr3_aa: CASSTRQGYEQYF
cdr3_nt: TGTGCCAGCAGTACGCGACAGGGCTACGAGCAGTACTTC
d_call: TRBD1
v_call: TRBV25-1
j_call: TRBJ2-7
clone_size: .

cdr3_aa: CASSFPGRHEKLFF
cdr3_nt: TGTGCCAGCAGCTTCCCAGGGAGGCATGAAAAACTGTTTTTT
d_call: .
v_call: TRBV5-5
j_call: TRBJ1-4
clone_size: .

cdr3_aa: CASSLSGLNYEQYF
cdr3_nt: TGTGCCAGCAGCCTATCGGGGCTTAACTACGAGCAGTACTTC
d_call: .
v_call: TRBV4-2
j_call: TRBJ2-7
clone_size: .

cdr3_aa: CASSASRVPANDIQYF
cdr3_nt: TGTGCCAGCAGCGCCAGCCGGGTCCCCGCGAATGACATTCAGTACTTC
d_call: .
v_call: TRBV5-8
j_call: TRBJ2-4
clone_size: .

cdr3_aa: CASTHRLAGDTDTQYF
cdr3_nt: TGCGCCAGCACTCACCGACTAGCGGGAGATACAGATACGCAGTATTTT
d_call: TRBD2
v_call: TRBV5-1
j_call: TRBJ2-3
clone_size: .

cdr3_aa: CASSPLRANTEAFF
cdr3_nt: TGTGCCAGCAGCCCCCTTCGGGCGAACACTGAAGCTTTCTTT
d_call: .
v_call: TRBV3-1/TRBV3-2
j_call: TRBJ1-1
clone_size: .

cdr3_aa: CAGLRDYGYTF
cdr3_nt: TGTGCCGGACTAAGGGACTATGGCTACACCTTC
d_call: .
v_call: TRBV30
j_call: TRBJ1-2
clone_size: .

cdr3_aa: CASSVLTSGGAYDEQFF
cdr3_nt: TGTGCCAGCAGTGTGCTGACTAGCGGGGGGGCTTACGATGAGCAGTTCTTC
d_call: TRBD2
v_call: TRBV27
j_call: TRBJ2-1
clone_size: .

cdr3_aa: CASSPGGKTQYF
cdr3_nt: TGTGCCAGCAGCCCGGGCGGAAAGACCCAGTACTTC
d_call: .
v_call: TRBV9
j_call: TRBJ2-5
clone_size: .

cdr3_aa: CASSLGLSSGNTIYF
cdr3_nt: TGTGCCAGCAGCTTAGGACTTAGCTCTGGAAACACCATATATTTT
d_call: .
v_call: TRBV7-2
j_call: TRBJ1-3
clone_size: .

cdr3_aa: CASSPEGRESNEQFF
cdr3_nt: TGCGCCAGCAGCCCGGAGGGGCGGGAGAGCAATGAGCAGTTCTTC
d_call: TRBD2
v_call: TRBV5-1
j_call: TRBJ2-1
clone_size: .

cdr3_aa: CASTITGRQLRYGYTF
cdr3_nt: TGTGCCAGCACCATAACCGGGAGACAGCTTCGGTATGGCTACACCTTC
d_call: .
v_call: TRBV28
j_call: TRBJ1-2
clone_size: .

cdr3_aa: CASSYGRATSTDTQYF
cdr3_nt: TGTGCCAGCAGTTATGGCAGAGCAACTAGCACAGATACGCAGTATTTT
d_call: .
v_call: TRBV6-2/TRBV6-3
j_call: TRBJ2-3
clone_size: .

cdr3_aa: CASSFARDTEAFF
cdr3_nt: TGTGCCAGCAGCTTCGCTCGTGACACTGAAGCTTTCTTT
d_call: .
v_call: TRBV7-2
j_call: TRBJ1-1
clone_size: once

cdr3_aa: CASSQGLSSYNEQFF
cdr3_nt: TGTGCCAGCAGCCAAGGACTCTCCTCCTACAATGAGCAGTTCTTC
d_call: .
v_call: TRBV14
j_call: TRBJ2-1
clone_size: .

cdr3_aa: CASSALTGDTEAFF
cdr3_nt: TGTGCCAGCTCAGCGCTGACAGGGGACACTGAAGCTTTCTTT
d_call: TRBD1
v_call: TRBV18
j_call: TRBJ1-1
clone_size: .

cdr3_aa: CASSIAYPRRSWEQYF
cdr3_nt: TGTGCCAGTAGTATAGCGTACCCAAGGAGGTCTTGGGAGCAGTACTTC
d_call: .
v_call: TRBV19
j_call: TRBJ2-7
clone_size: .

cdr3_aa: CASSPGTASGANVLTF
cdr3_nt: TGTGCCAGCAGTCCCGGCACGGCTTCTGGGGCCAACGTCCTGACTTTC
d_call: .
v_call: TRBV28
j_call: TRBJ2-6
clone_size: once

cdr3_aa: CASSLHEQGVRSPLHF
cdr3_nt: TGTGCCAGCAGCCTCCACGAACAGGGAGTACGTTCACCCCTCCACTTT
d_call: .
v_call: TRBV7-9
j_call: TRBJ1-6
clone_size: .

cdr3_aa: CSSATSGTYNEQFF
cdr3_nt: TGCAGCTCTGCGACTAGCGGTACCTACAATGAGCAGTTCTTC
d_call: TRBD2
v_call: TRBV29-1
j_call: TRBJ2-1
clone_size: .